The 26 T cell receptor beta chains below come from one sample, sequenced in a study of blood T cell repertoires in COVID-19 (dated by TCRdb to 2019 to 2021). The method behind the library was the immunoSEQ multiplex PCR assay. TCRdb retrieved this table from immuneACCESS and kept in-frame rearrangements only. Not all clones are present; in checked studies, unresolved V genes account for under half, and no reason is known for the remainder. The sample includes about 240,000 clones, with approximately 87% observed a single time. The top ten hold around 5.9% of the sample. Sample: peripheral blood. These receptors came from a man aged 60-69 years with acute or convalescent COVID-19.

The CDR3 nucleotides read TGTGCCAGCAGCTGGGGACAGACTAACTATGGCTACACCTTC. This encodes CASSWGQTNYGYTF. The rearrangement links TRBV5-6 to TRBJ1-2; TRBD1 matches 7 bases. Trimming took 3 bases from V and 0 from J; bases not matched to a gene: 2. CDR1 and CDR2 (germline): SGHDT, YYEEEE. The CDR3 extends over 14 amino acids.

The chain recombines TRBV7-2 with TRBJ2-7; D is possibly TRBD1 (5 bases). The CDR3 extends over 15 amino acids. The V end was cut by 2 bases, the J end by 3 bases, with 14 bases between. CDR1 and CDR2 from the germline V gene are SGHTA and FQGNSA. CDR3 nucleotide sequence: TGTGCCAGCAGCTTATCTAGTGGGCAGGGCTACGAGCAGTACTTC. Residues: CASSLSSGQGYEQYF. The full variable domain, with the rest looked up from reference TRBV7-2 and TRBJ2-7, is GAGVSQSPSNKVTEKGKDVELRCDPISGHTALYWYRQSLGQGLEFLIYFQGNSAPDKSGLPSDRFSAERTGGSVSTLTIQRTQQEDSAVYLCASSLSSGQGYEQYFGPGTRLTVT.

This clone occurred once. The gene calls are TRBV27 and TRBJ1-6; no clear D gene. Germline lookup yields CDR1 MNHEY and CDR2 SMNVEV (reference sequence). The CDR3 covers 16 residues. V was trimmed by 6 bases and J by 5 bases, leaving 17 bases between them. The CDR3: CASRPSAAANNSPLHF. The CDR3 nucleotides are TGTGCCAGCAGGCCCTCGGCCGCGGCTAATAATTCACCCCTCCACTTT.

The rearrangement links TRBV4-2 to TRBJ1-6; tentatively, D is TRBD1 (6 bases). The CDR3 runs to 16 residues. The germline gives CDR1 LGHNA, CDR2 YNFKEQ. The germline V and J ends were trimmed by 4 bases and 6 bases, with 16 bases remaining between them. The CDR3 spells CASSLTGHLPNSPLHF. CDR3 nucleotides: TGTGCCAGCAGCCTCACGGGACACCTTCCTAATTCACCCCTCCACTTT.

This chain links TRBV28 with TRBJ2-7; TRBD1 might be the D (5 bases). V gave up 6 bases and J gave up 4 bases, with 19 bases separating them. This CDR3 spans 15 amino acids. The germline gives CDR1 MDHEN, CDR2 SYDVKM. CDR3 protein: CASRPPPGNSYEQYF. CDR3 DNA: TGTGCCAGCAGACCACCCCCAGGGAATAGTTACGAGCAGTACTTC.

The chain combines TRBV30 with TRBJ2-7, with TRBD1 as a possible D gene (6 bases). V was cut by 1 base and J by 1 base, with 20 bases left in between. This CDR3 spans 17 amino acids. CDR1 GTSNPN and CDR2 SVGIG come from the germline V gene (reference sequence). The CDR3, as DNA: TGTGCCTGGAGTGGAGAGGGGGACGGAGAATTTTCCTACGAGCAGTACTTC. Translation: CAWSGEGDGEFSYEQYF.

This rearrangement joins TRBV6-6 to TRBJ1-5; D gene ambiguous. The length of the CDR3 is 16 residues. Per germline, CDR1 MNHNY and CDR2 SVGAGI (reference sequence). With 8 bases removed from V and 1 base from J, the gap between germline ends came to 18 bases. CDR3 amino acids: CASSYPEYSSNQPQHF. The DNA of the CDR3 is TGTGCCAGCTCGTATCCGGAGTATTCAAGCAATCAGCCCCAGCATTTT.

This chain uses TRBV7-9 with TRBJ1-2; 9 positions match TRBD1. V gave up 5 bases and J gave up 4 bases; unmatched junction bases: 8. CDR1 is SEHNR, CDR2 FQNEAQ, per germline (reference sequence). The CDR3 runs 15 residues. The DNA of the CDR3 is TGTGCCAGCAGCGATGACAGGGGGGTCGGCTATGGCTACACCTTC. Amino acid sequence: CASSDDRGVGYGYTF.

The genes are TRBV7-3 and TRBJ2-6; TRBD1 is a possible D gene (6 bases). This CDR3 has 14 amino acids. The V end lost 5 bases, the J end lost 2 bases, and 7 bases lay between the germline ends. Germline V gives CDR1 SGHTA, CDR2 FQGTGA. This CDR3 is CASSPGAGANVLTF. The DNA of the CDR3 is TGTGCCAGCAGCCCAGGGGCTGGGGCCAACGTCCTGACTTTC.

The gene calls are TRBV28 and TRBJ1-4; D is possibly TRBD1 (6 bases). Germline lookup yields CDR1 MDHEN and CDR2 SYDVKM. The CDR3 runs to 14 residues. V shed 6 bases and J shed 7 bases, with 15 bases lying between them. The CDR3 loop reads CASSRDTWGEKLFF. The CDR3 nucleotides read TGTGCCAGCAGCCGGGACACCTGGGGTGAAAAACTGTTTTTT.

The chain joins TRBV6-5 to TRBJ1-1; D remains ambiguous. The germline V and J ends were trimmed by 7 bases and 3 bases, with 15 bases remaining between them. There are 14 residues in the CDR3. Germline CDR1 and CDR2: MNHEY and SVGAGI. For the CDR3, the DNA is TGTGCCAGCACCCCACGGAAGGAGGACACTGAAGCTTTCTTT. It codes for CASTPRKEDTEAFF.

This sequence joins TRBV9 and TRBJ1-2; TRBD1 is a possible D gene (5 bases). The germline V gene encodes CDR1 SGDLS and CDR2 YYNGEE. The CDR3 runs to 14 residues. The V and J ends lost 4 bases and 6 bases respectively, with 16 bases between them. CDR3 loop: CASSPGGGGDGYTF. The CDR3 DNA reads as TGTGCCAGCAGCCCCGGGGGGGGAGGAGATGGCTACACCTTC.

DNA for the CDR3: TGCGCCAGCAGCCAAGGGACAGGGCTCTACGAGCAGTACTTC. Protein sequence: CASSQGTGLYEQYF. The chain has TRBV4-1 and TRBJ2-7, with 8 bases fitting TRBD1. The V and J ends lost 1 base and 3 bases, in that order; junction bases with no gene match: 2. This CDR3 has 14 residues. Germline lookup yields CDR1 MGHRA and CDR2 YSYEKL.

V is TRBV5-1 and J is TRBJ2-5; TRBD2 matches 16 bases. The V segment lost 4 bases and the J segment 5 bases; nucleotides outside the gene matches: 8. The germline gives CDR1 SGHRS, CDR2 YFSETQ. This CDR3 is built from 17 residues. The CDR3 spells CASSPGLAGGPWETQYF. Written as DNA, the CDR3 is TGCGCCAGCAGCCCGGGACTAGCGGGAGGGCCTTGGGAGACCCAGTACTTC.

This clone was seen only once. The CDR3 sequence: CASSQVSGTSGSSYNEQFF. In DNA, the CDR3 is TGTGCCAGCAGCCAAGTCTCCGGGACTAGCGGGAGCTCCTACAATGAGCAGTTCTTC. The genes are TRBV4-2 and TRBJ2-1; TRBD2 matches 14 bases. Unmatched junction bases numbered 5, after V lost 1 base and J lost 0 bases. The CDR3 covers 19 residues. CDR1 is LGHNA, CDR2 YNFKEQ, per germline.

The chain recombines TRBV7-9 with TRBJ2-1; 8 positions agree with TRBD1. The CDR3 consists of 17 residues. V was pared by 4 bases and J by 4 bases, with 12 bases of the junction left unmatched. CDR1 is SEHNR and CDR2 is FQNEAQ in the germline V gene (reference sequence). The CDR3 sequence is CASSSTWAGGPYNEQFF. The CDR3 DNA reads TGTGCCAGCAGCTCCACTTGGGCAGGGGGCCCTTACAATGAGCAGTTCTTC.

This chain connects TRBV28 to TRBJ1-3, with D unresolved. The CDR3 spans 16 residues. V was pared by 3 bases and J by 3 bases, with 15 bases between. CDR1 is MDHEN and CDR2 is SYDVKM in the germline V gene. This CDR3 reads CASSFAGKGFGNTIYF. The CDR3 coding sequence is TGTGCCAGCAGTTTTGCGGGAAAAGGATTTGGAAACACCATATATTTT.

The chain employs TRBV2 and TRBJ1-5, with D hard to call. This CDR3 has 12 amino acids. Germline V gives CDR1 SNHLY, CDR2 FYNNEI. V shed 6 bases and J shed 5 bases, with 8 bases lying between them. The CDR3 region is CASRFGDQPQHF. In nucleotides, the CDR3 is TGTGCCAGCAGGTTCGGGGATCAGCCCCAGCATTTT. Together with reference TRBV2 and TRBJ1-5, the CDR3 gives the full variable domain: EPEVTQTPSHQVTQMGQEVILRCVPISNHLYFYWYRQILGQKVEFLVSFYNNEISEKSEIFDDQFSVERPDGSNFTLKIRSTKLEDSAMYFCASRFGDQPQHFGDGTRLSIL.

V gene TRBV28 combines with J gene TRBJ2-7; D ambiguous. The germline CDR1 and CDR2 sequences are MDHEN and SYDVKM. The length of the CDR3 is 12 residues. Trimming pared 4 bases from V and 2 bases from J, leaving 6 bases between. The chain's CDR3 is CASSSRPYEQYF. The CDR3, as DNA: TGTGCCAGCAGTTCCCGTCCCTACGAGCAGTACTTC.

The J gene is TRBJ1-2, the V gene TRBV10-3; D might be TRBD1 (6 bases). Germline CDR1 is ENHRY and CDR2 is SYGVKD. The CDR3 runs to 12 residues. The V and J ends lost 7 bases and 5 bases respectively, with 11 bases between them. The CDR3 nucleotides read TGTGCCATCAACGGACAGAAGTATGGCTACACCTTC. Its translation: CAINGQKYGYTF.

CDR3 DNA sequence: TGTGCCAGCAGCCCTTATGACAGGGGACAGGACGAGCAGTACTTC. This encodes CASSPYDRGQDEQYF. This chain uses TRBV9 with TRBJ2-7, with 8 bases matching TRBD1. From germline, CDR1 is SGDLS and CDR2 YYNGEE. J was trimmed by 5 bases and V by 4 bases; bases with no gene match: 11. The CDR3 runs to 15 residues.

CDR3 protein: CSASPGTGGYEQYF. The CDR3 DNA is TGCAGTGCTAGTCCCGGGACAGGGGGCTACGAGCAGTACTTC. V is TRBV20-1 and J is TRBJ2-7; 11 bases map to TRBD1. The CDR3 totals 14 residues. The V gene's germline CDR1 is DFQATT and CDR2 SNEGSKA (reference sequence). The J segment lost 3 bases and the V segment lost 3 bases, leaving 4 bases of the junction unmatched.

The rearrangement links TRBV19 to TRBJ2-7, with TRBD2 identical over 7 bases. V was clipped by 6 bases and J by 0 bases; unmatched bases: 8. CDR3 length equals 15 residues. From germline, CDR1 is LNHDA and CDR2 SQIVND (reference sequence). The CDR3, as DNA: TGTGCCAGTAGCTACCGGGGGGTCAACTCCTACGAGCAGTACTTC. Translation gives CASSYRGVNSYEQYF.

The genes are TRBV5-1 and TRBJ2-2; 7 bases match TRBD1. With V trimmed by 7 bases and J by 4 bases, 4 bases remained unmatched. In germline, CDR1 is SGHRS, CDR2 YFSETQ. The CDR3 spans 13 residues. In nucleotides, the CDR3 is TGCGCCAGCTCACAGGGGAGCACCGGGGAGCTGTTTTTT. Residues: CASSQGSTGELFF. The full variable domain, completed using reference TRBV5-1 and TRBJ2-2, is KAGVTQTPRYLIKTRGQQVTLSCSPISGHRSVSWYQQTPGQGLQFLFEYFSETQRNKGNFPGRFSGRQFSNSRSEMNVSTLELGDSALYLCASSQGSTGELFFGEGSRLTVL.

The V gene is TRBV11-2, the J gene TRBJ1-3; no clear D. V shed 7 bases and J shed 0 bases, with 10 bases lying between them. Germline CDR1 reads SGHAT; CDR2 reads FQNNGV. This CDR3 has 14 amino acids. CDR3 coding DNA: TGTGCCAGCACCCCCCCCTACTCTGGAAACACCATATATTTT. Amino acid sequence: CASTPPYSGNTIYF. The complete variable domain, with remaining parts taken from reference TRBV11-2 and TRBJ1-3, reads EAGVAQSPRYKIIEKRQSVAFWCNPISGHATLYWYQQILGQGPKLLIQFQNNGVVDDSQLPKDRFSAERLKGVDSTLKIQPAKLEDSAVYLCASTPPYSGNTIYFGEGSWLTVV.

This clone was seen more than once but under ten times. The gene calls are TRBV5-1 and TRBJ2-7; D gene ambiguous. There are 13 residues in the CDR3. The ends were cut back, 3 bases at V and 6 bases at J, with 13 bases in the middle. Germline loops: CDR1 SGHRS, CDR2 YFSETQ. DNA for the CDR3: TGCGCCAGCAGCTCTGATCCTTCCGGCGAGCAGTACTTC. Its translation: CASSSDPSGEQYF.